The clone carrying this TCR beta chain was counted only a few times. Researchers used genomic DNA as the template to profile TCR beta VDJ and CDR3. TCRdb recomputed calls from the reads with MiXCR, one row per CDR3 protein. The sample consists of fewer than 85,000 distinct CDR3 sequences, less than 85% of them appearing once. The data derive from a study of CD8+CD57+ T cells in acquired aplastic anemia. Patients chosen for sequencing had shown CD8+CD57+ cell expansion by flow cytometry. V was clipped by 1 base and J by 2 bases, with 12 bases between them. This CDR3 contains 15 residues. The germline V gene has CDR1 LGHNA and CDR2 YSLEER.

The TCR originated in a human donor with aplastic anemia. The V gene is TRBV4-3, the J gene TRBJ2-7; no reliable D call. Sequencing was done on a sample of sorted CD4+, CD8+, or CD8+CD57+ T cells (not recorded which) from PBMCs. CDR3 loop: CASSQGEDRPYEQYF. DNA for the CDR3: TGCGCCAGCAGCCAAGGTGAGGACCGACCCTACGAGCAGTACTTC.